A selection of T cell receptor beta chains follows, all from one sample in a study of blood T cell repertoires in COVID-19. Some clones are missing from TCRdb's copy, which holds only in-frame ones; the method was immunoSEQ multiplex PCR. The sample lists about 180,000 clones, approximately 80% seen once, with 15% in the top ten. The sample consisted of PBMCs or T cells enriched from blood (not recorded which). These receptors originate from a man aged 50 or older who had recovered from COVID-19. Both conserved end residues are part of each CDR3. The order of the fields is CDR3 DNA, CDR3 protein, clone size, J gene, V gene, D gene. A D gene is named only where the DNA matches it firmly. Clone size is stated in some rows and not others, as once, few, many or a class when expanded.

CDR3 DNA: TGCGCCAGCAGTTTACCGGACAGCCACGAGCAGTACTTC
CDR3 protein: CASSLPDSHEQYF
clone size: -
J gene: TRBJ2-7
V gene: TRBV5-1
D gene: -

CDR3 DNA: TGTGCCAGCAGCCCGACAGGGGGTATTGACGAGCAGTACTTC
CDR3 protein: CASSPTGGIDEQYF
clone size: -
J gene: TRBJ2-7
V gene: TRBV25-1
D gene: TRBD1

CDR3 DNA: TGCGCCAGCAGCCGGGAGTTGAGCTCCTACAATGAGCAGTTCTTC
CDR3 protein: CASSRELSSYNEQFF
clone size: -
J gene: TRBJ2-1
V gene: TRBV4-1
D gene: -

CDR3 DNA: TGTGCCAGCAGCCGGACAGGGGCGGGTGAAAAACTGTTTTTT
CDR3 protein: CASSRTGAGEKLFF
clone size: few
J gene: TRBJ1-4
V gene: TRBV5-6
D gene: TRBD1

CDR3 DNA: TGTGCCAGCATTCGGGACAGGGGCGCGGAGGAGCAGTACTTC
CDR3 protein: CASIRDRGAEEQYF
clone size: -
J gene: TRBJ2-7
V gene: TRBV2
D gene: TRBD1

CDR3 DNA: TGTGCCAGCACGCGCGGGGGTTTCATCTATGGCTACACCTTC
CDR3 protein: CASTRGGFIYGYTF
clone size: -
J gene: TRBJ1-2
V gene: TRBV5-4
D gene: -

CDR3 DNA: TGTGCCACCCGGAGGGGACAGGGCCGGGATGAAGCTTTCTTT
CDR3 protein: CATRRGQGRDEAFF
clone size: -
J gene: TRBJ1-1
V gene: TRBV6-5
D gene: TRBD1

CDR3 DNA: TGTGCCAGCAGCTCACAGCGGGTTGGGGGCTACACCTTC
CDR3 protein: CASSSQRVGGYTF
clone size: few
J gene: TRBJ1-2
V gene: TRBV7-3
D gene: -

CDR3 DNA: TGTGCCAGCAGTAGGACTAGGGGGGAGACCCAGTACTTC
CDR3 protein: CASSRTRGETQYF
clone size: -
J gene: TRBJ2-5
V gene: TRBV6-5
D gene: -

CDR3 DNA: TGTGCCAGCAGTGGAGACAGGGTGATGAACACTGAAGCTTTCTTT
CDR3 protein: CASSGDRVMNTEAFF
clone size: -
J gene: TRBJ1-1
V gene: TRBV27
D gene: TRBD1

CDR3 DNA: TGTGCCAGCAGCTTAGATCGGGAAACCGGGGAGCTGTTTTTT
CDR3 protein: CASSLDRETGELFF
clone size: -
J gene: TRBJ2-2
V gene: TRBV11-2
D gene: -

CDR3 DNA: TGTGCCAGTAGTATGGAGGCAACGCGGGGGCGAACCTACGAGCAGTACTTC
CDR3 protein: CASSMEATRGRTYEQYF
clone size: many
J gene: TRBJ2-7
V gene: TRBV19
D gene: -